The entry below gives a single T cell receptor beta chain sequence along with its context. No antigen is known for it. The source of the sample is a study of T-cell memory formation after mild COVID-19. Findings of the study overall: Largely, contracting CD4+ clones fell within CM and EM, and contracting CD8+ clones within EMRA. Contracting clones from day 15 to 85 showed balanced CD4/CD8; later expanders favored CD4+. Proof of SARS-CoV-2 specificity was absent for the second-wave clones that crested on day 37.

The V gene lost 6 bases and the J gene lost 5 bases, with 11 bases spanning the gap. This CDR3 spans 13 amino acids. After 5'RACE with constant-segment primers, TCR alpha and TCR beta cDNA libraries carrying sample barcodes and UMIs were obtained. TCRdb ran MiXCR on the 5' RACE reads and lists one entry per CDR3 protein. The repertoire has more than 75,000 distinct CDR3 sequences, more than 11% of them found once; the top ten carry roughly 33%. This chain joins TRBV12-3 or TRBV12-4 and TRBJ2-1; D not resolved. This clonotype originated in an adult woman who had mild COVID-19 (a few samples of this study predate the infection). Cell type and time point are not known. Sequenced: PBMCs or a T cell subset sorted from them (not recorded which). CDR3 in DNA: TGTGCCAGCAGAGGCTCTCCTAACAATGAGCAGTTCTTC. Translation gives CASRGSPNNEQFF.